One T cell receptor beta chain is described in this entry. What it binds is not known. Using its own MiXCR run on the 5' RACE reads, TCRdb lists one record per CDR3 protein. The sample has around 960,000 distinct CDR3 sequences; 9% to 15% are singletons. Germline values: CDR1 MGHDK, CDR2 SYGVNS. This CDR3 comprises 15 residues. J lost 5 bases, V lost 4 bases, and 5 bases had no gene match. The data derive from a study of identical twins. Findings and limits, study-wide: Abundant beta clonotypes from cord blood bore fewer insertions; memory repertoires lacked this pattern. It was out-of-frame TCR alpha sharing in monozygotic twins that models underestimated. Sharing of beta out-of-frame sequences by twins showed a weaker excess.

The same data also went into a second study, on yellow fever vaccine responses in identical twins. That paper adds: Reported findings indicate that twins' vaccine T cell responses seemed partially convergent, partially personalized.

The chain uses TRBV25-1 and TRBJ2-2; TRBD1 matches 9 bases. This clonotype originated in a young woman in good health. Sequencing input: PBMCs. CDR3 DNA sequence: TGTGCCAGCAGTGGACGGGACAGGGTAACCGGGGAGCTGTTTTTT. It specifies CASSGRDRVTGELFF.